The 26 T cell receptor beta chains given below trace back to one sample, sequenced in a study of shared clonotypes between healthy human individuals. Method: immunoSEQ multiplex PCR; TCRdb's copy keeps in-frame clones and lacks some. Of under 2,000,000 clones listed, about 94% are singletons. CD45RO-negative, CCR7-positively selected cells formed the naive CD8 fraction, excluding terminally differentiated effector memory CD45RA+ cells. The sequenced material came from naive CD8+ T cells sorted from blood. The receptors were sampled from a man aged 18 to 29 in good health.

The genes are TRBV19 and TRBJ1-4; D is unclear. The germline CDR1 and CDR2 sequences are LNHDA and SQIVND (reference sequence). Trimming took 7 bases from V and 7 from J, leaving 22 bases between them. The CDR3 totals 16 residues. This CDR3 is CASTYRGDGWPEKLFF. The CDR3 DNA reads as TGTGCCAGTACTTATCGAGGCGACGGCTGGCCTGAAAAACTGTTTTTT.

This clone was counted a single time. The chain recombines TRBV6-5 with TRBJ2-5; D is unresolved. V lost 6 bases to trimming and J lost 5 bases, with 10 bases between them. The CDR3 sequence is 12 residues long. Germline CDR1 MNHEY, CDR2 SVGAGI. The DNA of the CDR3 is TGTGCCAGCAGCCTGTCCCAGGAGACCCAGTACTTC. Translation: CASSLSQETQYF.

On this clone itself: Sequence at one end of the junction differs from germline and may be a read error. The chain carries TRBV30 and TRBJ1-2; the match to TRBD1 covers 8 bases. Germline V gives CDR1 GTSNPN, CDR2 SVGIG (reference sequence). This CDR3 is 12 amino acids long. This CDR3 reads CAWTGHDYGYTF. For the CDR3, the DNA is TGTGCGTGGACAGGGCATGACTATGGCTACACCTTC. Using reference TRBV30 and TRBJ1-2 for the parts outside the CDR3, the full variable domain is SQTIHQWPATLVQPVGSPLSLECTVEGTSNPNLYWYRQAAGRGLQLLFYSVGIGQISSEVPQNLSASRPQDRQFILSSKKLLLSDSGFYLCAWTGHDYGYTFGSGTRLTVV.

The chain uses TRBV4-1 and TRBJ1-6, with a possible D match to TRBD1 (5 bases). CDR1 and CDR2 (germline): MGHRA, YSYEKL. The CDR3 has 14 residues. The V end was cut by 0 bases, the J end by 9 bases, with 9 bases between. DNA for the CDR3: TGCGCCAGCAGCCAAGATCAGGGCCTTTCACCCCTCCACTTT. As protein: CASSQDQGLSPLHF.

The rearrangement uses TRBV30 and TRBJ2-1; D remains unclear. CDR3 length: 15 amino acids. CDR1 is GTSNPN and CDR2 is SVGIG in the germline V gene (reference sequence). Deletions cut 1 base from V and 0 bases from J, with 10 bases between. The chain's CDR3 is CAWSEASSSYNEQFF. CDR3 coding DNA: TGTGCCTGGAGTGAAGCTAGTTCCTCCTACAATGAGCAGTTCTTC.

The rearrangement uses TRBV9 and TRBJ1-3; no clear D gene. CDR3 length equals 19 residues. V gave up 0 bases and J gave up 0 bases, with 19 bases separating them. The V gene's germline CDR1 is SGDLS and CDR2 YYNGEE. The CDR3 DNA sequence: TGTGCCAGCAGCGTAGGGGAGGTGGGCAGACTGTCCTCTGGAAACACCATATATTTT. This codes for CASSVGEVGRLSSGNTIYF.

This rearrangement joins TRBV6-5 to TRBJ2-7, with TRBD2 identical over 8 bases. The V segment lost 9 bases and the J segment 0 bases; nucleotides outside the gene matches: 1. There are 12 residues in the CDR3. Germline V CDR1 and CDR2: MNHEY, SVGAGI. CDR3: CASSGVSYEQYF. In DNA form, the CDR3 reads TGTGCCAGTAGCGGGGTCTCCTACGAGCAGTACTTC.

The genes are TRBV9 and TRBJ2-2, with 9 bases identical to TRBD1. CDR1 is SGDLS and CDR2 is YYNGEE in the germline V gene. The ends lost 4 bases at V and 5 bases at J; junction bases unmatched: 6. The CDR3 covers 15 residues. The CDR3 region is CASSTGTGKTGELFF. The CDR3, as DNA: TGTGCCAGCAGCACCGGGACAGGGAAAACCGGGGAGCTGTTTTTT.

The chain links TRBV13 to TRBJ2-5; 14 bases match TRBD2. J was trimmed by 9 bases and V by 2 bases; bases with no gene match: 8. Germline CDR1 reads PRHDT; CDR2 reads FYEKMQ (reference sequence). The CDR3 is 16 residues long. CDR3 sequence reads: CASSLLGLAGATAQYF. The DNA for the CDR3 is TGTGCCAGCAGCTTATTGGGACTAGCGGGGGCGACGGCCCAGTACTTC.

Details on this clone: This CDR3 is also generated by other DNA sequences in the sample. V and J are TRBV7-9 and TRBJ1-5; D possibly corresponds to TRBD1 (5 bases). V was shortened by 3 bases and J by 7 bases, with 13 bases between the two germline ends. The germline CDR1 and CDR2 sequences are SEHNR and FQNEAQ (reference sequence). CDR3 length: 14 residues. CDR3 in DNA: TGTGCCAGCAGCTTGGGGAGGGGAGACCAGCCCCAGCATTTT. It is translated as CASSLGRGDQPQHF. The whole variable domain, filled in from reference TRBV7-9 and TRBJ1-5, reads DTGVSQNPRHKITKRGQNVTFRCDPISEHNRLYWYRQTLGQGPEFLTYFQNEAQLEKSRLLSDRFSAERPKGSFSTLEIQRTEQGDSAMYLCASSLGRGDQPQHFGDGTRLSIL.

The gene calls are TRBV5-5 and TRBJ1-5; D unclear. The CDR3 is made up of 16 amino acids. V lost 3 bases, J lost 0 bases, and 13 bases lay in between. Germline V gene lookup returns CDR1 SGHKS and CDR2 YYEKEE (reference sequence). The CDR3 coding sequence is TGTGCCAGCAGCTCGGGTGGCAGCGATAGCAATCAGCCCCAGCATTTT. Translated, it gives CASSSGGSDSNQPQHF.

The chain employs TRBV14 and TRBJ2-7, with 7 bases lining up with TRBD1. The CDR3 spans 20 residues. V dropped 0 bases and J dropped 0; count of bases not matched to a gene: 17. Germline V gives CDR1 SGHDN, CDR2 FVKESK. Here the CDR3 reads CASSQDFVRRTGRTSYEQYF. In DNA form, the CDR3 reads TGTGCCAGCAGCCAAGATTTTGTACGGAGGACAGGCCGTACCTCCTACGAGCAGTACTTC.

Written as DNA, the CDR3 is TGCGCCAGCAGTGAGTCGGTCGACAGCCTCTCTGGAAACACCATATATTTT. Translation gives CASSESVDSLSGNTIYF. The V call is TRBV10-2, the J call TRBJ1-3; TRBD1 is a possible D gene (5 bases). This CDR3 contains 17 residues. The germline gives CDR1 WSHSY, CDR2 SAAADI. Trimming removed 0 bases from V and 0 bases from J, with 12 bases in between.

This rearrangement joins TRBV7-6 to TRBJ2-3; 12 positions match TRBD2. The ends lost 5 bases at V and 3 bases at J; junction bases unmatched: 9. This CDR3 is built from 17 residues. The V gene's germline CDR1 is SGHVS and CDR2 FNYEAQ. CDR3 protein: CASSQWASGRVTDTQYF. CDR3 DNA: TGTGCCAGCAGCCAGTGGGCTAGCGGGAGGGTGACAGATACGCAGTATTTT.

Only one count was recorded for this clone. This rearrangement joins TRBV28 to TRBJ1-5, with 8 bases aligning to TRBD1. V dropped 5 bases and J dropped 4; count of bases not matched to a gene: 10. The CDR3 covers 16 residues. In germline, CDR1 is MDHEN, CDR2 SYDVKM. The CDR3, as DNA: TGTGCCAGCAGTATATATCAGGGGGCCTCTAATCAGCCCCAGCATTTT. This encodes CASSIYQGASNQPQHF.

The chain has TRBV2 and TRBJ1-2; maybe TRBD1 (5 bases). The CDR3 extends over 13 amino acids. V was trimmed by 2 bases and J by 7 bases, leaving 11 bases between them. From germline, CDR1 is SNHLY and CDR2 FYNNEI. The CDR3 here is CASSELQGVGYTF. For the CDR3, the DNA is TGTGCCAGCAGTGAATTGCAGGGAGTTGGCTACACCTTC.

The chain carries TRBV25-1 and TRBJ1-4; 9 bases agree with TRBD1. With 3 bases clipped from V and 7 bases from J, the junction kept 9 bases outside the gene matches. This CDR3 spans 16 amino acids. Germline CDR1 reads MGHDK; CDR2 reads SYGVNS. As DNA, the CDR3 is TGTGCCAGCAGTGATCTCGGACAGGGGAGGGGTGAAAAACTGTTTTTT. Protein product: CASSDLGQGRGEKLFF. The variable domain in full, with the rest retrieved from reference TRBV25-1 and TRBJ1-4, is EADIYQTPRYLVIGTGKKITLECSQTMGHDKMYWYQQDPGMELHLIHYSYGVNSTEKGDLSSESTVSRIRTEHFPLTLESARPSHTSQYLCASSDLGQGRGEKLFFGSGTQLSVL.

This clone was seen a few times. This sequence joins TRBV2 and TRBJ1-2, with D tentatively TRBD1 (5 bases). This CDR3 contains 13 residues. Germline V CDR1 and CDR2: SNHLY, FYNNEI. V was pared by 8 bases and J by 0 bases, with 10 bases between. CDR3 in amino acids: CASHATANYGYTF. Here the CDR3 DNA reads TGTGCCAGCCACGCGACAGCTAACTATGGCTACACCTTC.

The chain is built from TRBV19 and TRBJ1-1; D is unclear. V lost 6 bases, J lost 0 bases, and 11 bases lay in between. Germline V CDR1 and CDR2: LNHDA, SQIVND (reference sequence). The CDR3 length is 14 residues. CDR3 DNA sequence: TGTGCCAGTAGCTACAGCTTCCTGAACACTGAAGCTTTCTTT. Protein sequence: CASSYSFLNTEAFF. Filled out from reference TRBV19 and TRBJ1-1, the complete variable domain reads DGGITQSPKYLFRKEGQNVTLSCEQNLNHDAMYWYRQDPGQGLRLIYYSQIVNDFQKGDIAEGYSVSREKKESFPLTVTSAQKNPTAFYLCASSYSFLNTEAFFGQGTRLTVV.

This rearrangement joins TRBV5-6 to TRBJ2-3; 10 nucleotides line up with TRBD2. The V segment lost 4 bases and the J segment 5 bases; nucleotides outside the gene matches: 13. This CDR3 spans 17 amino acids. Germline CDR1 and CDR2: SGHDT and YYEEEE. The DNA of the CDR3 is TGTGCCAGCAGCCCGTCCCTAGCGGGAGTCGAGGAAGATACGCAGTATTTT. Residues: CASSPSLAGVEEDTQYF.

The chain is built from TRBV4-3 and TRBJ2-1; the match to TRBD2 covers 7 bases. The CDR3 is 17 amino acids. Looked up from germline, CDR1 is LGHNA and CDR2 is YSLEER. The trim removed 1 base at V and 8 bases at J, leaving 14 bases unmatched. The CDR3 sequence: CASSQVREDYRVDEQFF. The CDR3 bases are TGCGCCAGCAGCCAAGTTCGGGAGGATTATAGGGTCGATGAGCAGTTCTTC.

The J gene is TRBJ2-5, the V gene TRBV25-1; weak D call: TRBD1 (5 bases). Germline CDR1 reads MGHDK; CDR2 reads SYGVNS. The CDR3 consists of 17 residues. Trimming pared 3 bases from V and 0 bases from J, leaving 17 bases between. This chain's CDR3 is CASSDVARGAYQETQYF. DNA for the CDR3: TGTGCCAGCAGTGACGTGGCAAGGGGCGCGTACCAAGAGACCCAGTACTTC.

V gene TRBV15 combines with J gene TRBJ2-3; 8 bases match TRBD2. The CDR3 loop spans 21 amino acids. Germline assignment: CDR1 LNHNV and CDR2 YYDKDF (reference sequence). With V trimmed by 1 base and J by 2 bases, 20 bases remained unmatched. The CDR3 here is CATSRVIGGEGVAGFTDTQYF. The CDR3 DNA is TGTGCCACCAGCAGAGTGATAGGAGGAGAGGGGGTAGCGGGATTCACAGATACGCAGTATTTT.

Details on this clone: The same CDR3 can be traced to other DNA sequences in this sample. The chain combines TRBV4-3 with TRBJ2-3, with D tentatively TRBD1 (6 bases). The CDR3 covers 15 residues. CDR1 and CDR2 (germline): LGHNA, YSLEER. Trimming stripped 0 bases from V and 0 bases from J, with 7 bases between. The CDR3 DNA is TGCGCCAGCAGCCAAGAGGACAGAAGCACAGATACGCAGTATTTT. It yields the protein CASSQEDRSTDTQYF.

The chain has TRBV5-4 and TRBJ2-5, with TRBD1 matching over 11 bases. V lost 6 bases to trimming and J lost 5 bases; unmatched junction nucleotides: 9. The length of the CDR3 is 15 residues. The germline V gene encodes CDR1 SGHNT and CDR2 YYREEE (reference sequence). This chain's CDR3 is CASTPGQGAYETQYF. The CDR3 bases are TGTGCCAGCACCCCCGGACAGGGGGCTTATGAGACCCAGTACTTC.

CDR3 sequence (DNA): TGTGCCAGCAGCTCCACAGATCCCAACTATGGCTACACCTTC. Residues: CASSSTDPNYGYTF. V usage is TRBV11-2 and J usage is TRBJ1-2; the D is unclear. Looked up from germline, CDR1 is SGHAT and CDR2 is FQNNGV. Deletions cut 4 bases from V and 2 bases from J, with 11 bases between. The CDR3 has 14 amino acids.